One T cell receptor (beta chain) is described in this entry. The CDR3 extends over 15 amino acids. Germline V gene sequence: CDR1 SGHRS, CDR2 YFSETQ. V was cut by 6 bases and J by 6 bases, with 18 bases left in between. cDNA came from 0.5 to 1 ug RNA primed by random hexamers. TCRdb redid the calling of the immunoSEQ multiplex PCR reads with MiXCR, one entry per CDR3 protein. The data show some 170,000 distinct CDR3 sequences, roughly 95% seen once. This sample is drawn from a study of CD8 T cells in Susac syndrome. The chain recombines TRBV5-1 with TRBJ2-2, with a possible D match to TRBD2 (5 bases). The sample comprised CD4+ T cells from PBMCs. This receptor was obtained from a human donor with multiple sclerosis. The CDR3 sequence: CASIRDPGSAGELFF. As DNA, the CDR3 is TGCGCCAGCATCCGGGATCCCGGATCCGCCGGGGAGCTGTTTTTT.